This T cell receptor beta chain originates from a study of beta chain features in type 1 diabetes. The CDR3 is 11 amino acids. Germline V gene data show CDR1 as LNHDA and CDR2 as SQIVND (reference sequence). Trimming took 10 bases from V and 1 from J, leaving 7 bases between them. Reverse transcribing all isolated RNA meant expressed TCRB transcripts were sequenced. Clones were sequenced by immunoSEQ multiplex PCR, and TCRdb holds only the in-frame ones, with some missing. The sample holds over 120,000 clones, about a tenth seen once. The receptor was derived from a man aged 18 to 29 in good health. The rearrangement joins TRBV19 to TRBJ1-1; no firm D call. The sample consisted of central memory CD4+ T cells from blood. CDR3 region: CAIRQNTEAFF. The CDR3 DNA is TGTGCCATCAGACAGAACACTGAAGCTTTCTTT. The full variable domain, completed using reference TRBV19 and TRBJ1-1, is DGGITQSPKYLFRKEGQNVTLSCEQNLNHDAMYWYRQDPGQGLRLIYYSQIVNDFQKGDIAEGYSVSREKKESFPLTVTSAQKNPTAFYLCAIRQNTEAFFGQGTRLTVV.